Following are 7 T cell receptor beta chains from one sample sequenced in a study of cytomegalovirus exposure and HLA in healthy donors. Profiled with immunoSEQ multiplex PCR; TCRdb holds only in-frame clones, not every one. The sample carries 250,000 to 300,000 clones, around 91% recorded once. Sequenced material: PBMCs. These TCRs come from a woman between 18 and 30 years old in good health and CMV-seronegative.

The DNA for the CDR3 is TGTGCCAGCTCACAAGGACAGGGGCGTGGGACTGAAGCTTTCTTT. It encodes CASSQGQGRGTEAFF. The V and J genes are TRBV18 and TRBJ1-1; TRBD1 matches 9 bases. The V segment lost 4 bases and the J segment 5 bases; nucleotides outside the gene matches: 8. Germline V gene data show CDR1 as KGHSH and CDR2 as LQKENI. This CDR3 has 15 amino acids.

J is TRBJ2-1 and V is TRBV5-1; 8 bases map to TRBD2. Germline V gene sequence: CDR1 SGHRS, CDR2 YFSETQ. The length of the CDR3 is 15 residues. The V and J ends lost 2 bases and 4 bases, in that order; junction bases with no gene match: 5. In nucleotides, the CDR3 is TGCGCCAGCAGCTTAAACGGGGGGGCATACAATGAGCAGTTCTTC. It yields the protein CASSLNGGAYNEQFF.

This sequence joins TRBV2 and TRBJ2-5, with 10 bases lining up with TRBD2. The germline V gene encodes CDR1 SNHLY and CDR2 FYNNEI. The CDR3 contains 16 residues. Trimming removed 6 bases from V and 7 bases from J; junction bases left unmatched: 14. DNA of the CDR3: TGTGCCAGCAGCCAGATCCTAGCGGGGGACCTGGTGACCCAGTACTTC. This sequence encodes CASSQILAGDLVTQYF.

The V and J genes are TRBV4-1 and TRBJ2-3; 13 bases map to TRBD2. V shed 6 bases and J 0 bases; nucleotides not matched to a gene: 12. The CDR3 totals 19 residues. Germline V gives CDR1 MGHRA, CDR2 YSYEKL. Written as DNA, the CDR3 is TGCGCCAGCAGGCTGTTACCGGGACTAGCGGGGAAAAGCACAGATACGCAGTATTTT. Translating gives CASRLLPGLAGKSTDTQYF.

Only a few counts were recorded for this clone. CDR3: CASSYSPSGTGYGYTF. The CDR3 DNA reads TGTGCCAGCAGTTATTCCCCGTCCGGGACAGGTTATGGCTACACCTTC. The V gene is TRBV6-5, the J gene TRBJ1-2; TRBD1 agrees at 8 bases. Germline assignment: CDR1 MNHEY and CDR2 SVGAGI. V lost 3 bases to trimming and J lost 5 bases; unmatched junction nucleotides: 11. The length of the CDR3 is 16 residues.

The count of this clone is one. The chain has TRBV19 and TRBJ1-5; unclear D gene. Germline V CDR1 and CDR2: LNHDA, SQIVND (reference sequence). The CDR3 loop spans 15 amino acids. V was clipped by 3 bases and J by 2 bases, with 11 bases between them. The CDR3 nucleotides read TGTGCCAGTAGTATCGCCGATAGCGGCAATCAGCCCCAGCATTTT. As protein: CASSIADSGNQPQHF.

This chain joins TRBV4-1 and TRBJ2-7; the match to TRBD2 covers 11 bases. This CDR3 contains 16 residues. Germline-derived CDR1 and CDR2 are MGHRA and YSYEKL. Trimming removed 4 bases from V and 3 bases from J; junction bases left unmatched: 8. The CDR3 DNA is TGCGCCAGCAGCCCGACCGTAGCGGGGGGGCACTACGAGCAGTACGTC. Its translation is CASSPTVAGGHYEQYV.